A selection of T cell receptor beta chains follows, all from one sample in a study of graft-versus-host responses after intestinal transplantation. Assay used: immunoSEQ multiplex PCR; TCRdb lists only in-frame clones, some missing. The sample lists about 39,000 clones, over 85% occurring once. Their antigens remain unidentified. The source was unstimulated CD8+ T cells sorted from spleen or lymph node cells, collected before transplant. The receptor set was obtained from a human donor who was the organ donor for an intestinal transplant. Each CDR3 is given with its conserved first and last residue. Each record gives: V gene, J gene, clone size, D gene, CDR3 protein, CDR3 DNA. The D gene is left open where the match is weak. Rows give clone size only sometimes, using once, few, many, or a class for an expanded clone.

TRBV28,TRBJ1-5,NA,TRBD1,CASSLRTGGNQPQHF,TGTGCCAGCAGTTTAAGAACAGGGGGCAATCAGCCCCAGCATTTT
TRBV7-6,TRBJ2-7,NA,TRBD2,CASSLGVGDYNEQYF,TGTGCCAGCAGCTTAGGTGTAGGGGACTACAACGAGCAGTACTTC
TRBV19,TRBJ2-1,few,TRBD1,CASKVQGANEQFF,TGTGCCAGTAAGGTACAGGGGGCGAATGAGCAGTTCTTC
TRBV9,TRBJ2-1,NA,TRBD1,CASSSTGGRVNEQFF,TGTGCCAGCAGCTCAACAGGGGGCCGCGTGAATGAGCAGTTCTTC
TRBV4-1,TRBJ1-5,NA,NA,CASSQVSGVSNQPQHF,TGCGCCAGCAGCCAAGTATCTGGCGTCAGCAATCAGCCCCAGCATTTT
TRBV7-6,TRBJ2-4,NA,TRBD1,CASSLPIQGAKNIQYF,TGTGCCAGCAGCTTACCAATACAGGGGGCCAAAAACATTCAGTACTTC
TRBV28,TRBJ1-4,NA,NA,CASSLGFEKLFF,TGTGCCAGCAGTTTAGGGTTTGAAAAACTGTTTTTT
TRBV4-1,TRBJ2-7,NA,TRBD1,CASSPMGQGAYEQYF,TGCGCCAGCAGCCCTATGGGACAGGGGGCCTACGAGCAGTACTTC
TRBV27,TRBJ2-3,NA,TRBD2,CASSPGTSGSTDTQYF,TGTGCCAGCAGTCCGGGGACTAGCGGTAGCACAGATACGCAGTATTTT
TRBV6-5,TRBJ2-3,NA,TRBD2,CASSGAGGGYTQYF,TGTGCCAGCAGTGGAGCGGGAGGGGGGTATACGCAGTATTTT
TRBV29-1,TRBJ2-7,once,NA,CSVGGGQGNEQYF,TGCAGCGTCGGGGGTGGGCAGGGGAACGAGCAGTACTTC
TRBV29-1,TRBJ1-5,NA,NA,CSVGAGRGPNQPQHF,TGCAGCGTTGGGGCCGGGAGGGGTCCCAATCAGCCCCAGCATTTT
TRBV19,TRBJ2-1,NA,TRBD2,CASSPGLGSYNEQFF,TGTGCCAGTAGTCCAGGACTAGGGTCCTACAATGAGCAGTTCTTC
TRBV6-5,TRBJ2-7,few,NA,CASSEEATYEQYF,TGTGCCAGCAGTGAAGAAGCGACCTACGAGCAGTACTTC
TRBV4-3,TRBJ2-7,NA,TRBD1,CASSQVGTGSHEQYF,TGCGCCAGCAGCCAAGTAGGGACAGGGTCCCACGAGCAGTACTTC
TRBV11-2,TRBJ2-5,NA,TRBD1,CASSFTQYRGGETQYF,TGTGCCAGCAGCTTTACCCAATACAGGGGTGGAGAGACCCAGTACTTC
TRBV29-1,TRBJ2-1,NA,TRBD2,CSVGGASGRGSYNEQFF,TGCAGCGTTGGGGGGGCTAGCGGGAGGGGCTCCTACAATGAGCAGTTCTTC
TRBV6-1,TRBJ2-2,NA,TRBD2,CASSWGREVPGELFF,TGTGCCAGCTCTTGGGGGCGGGAGGTACCCGGGGAGCTGTTTTTT
TRBV4-1,TRBJ2-2,NA,NA,CASSQERVGELFF,TGCGCCAGCAGCCAAGAGAGGGTCGGGGAGCTGTTTTTT
TRBV19,TRBJ2-5,NA,TRBD1,CASSIDSDRESQETQYF,TGTGCCAGTAGTATAGATTCTGACAGGGAATCCCAAGAGACCCAGTACTTC
TRBV5-4,TRBJ2-2,NA,NA,CASSPGSGELFF,TGTGCCAGCAGCCCGGGGTCCGGGGAGCTGTTTTTT
TRBV15,TRBJ2-3,few,TRBD2,CATSRDAGGGTDTQYF,TGTGCCACCAGCAGAGACGCGGGAGGGGGCACAGATACGCAGTATTTT
TRBV19,TRBJ1-5,NA,NA,CASSIVVLGGNQPQHF,TGTGCCAGTAGTATAGTAGTGCTTGGAGGTAATCAGCCCCAGCATTTT
TRBV10-1,TRBJ2-5,NA,TRBD1,CASQTRSTGTGTQYF,TGCGCCAGCCAAACCCGATCGACAGGGACGGGGACCCAGTACTTC
TRBV7-8,TRBJ2-7,NA,NA,CASSLGIGAFYEQYF,TGTGCCAGCAGCTTAGGGATCGGAGCCTTCTACGAGCAGTACTTC
TRBV9,TRBJ2-3,once,NA,CASSVPKLRGDSSDTQYF,TGTGCCAGCAGCGTACCTAAATTACGAGGGGATAGCTCAGATACGCAGTATTTT
TRBV9,TRBJ2-5,NA,TRBD1,CASSPGQGLETQYF,TGTGCCAGCAGCCCTGGACAGGGATTAGAGACCCAGTACTTC
TRBV27,TRBJ1-1,NA,NA,CASSFVHSNTEAFF,TGTGCCAGCAGCTTCGTACATTCGAACACTGAAGCTTTCTTT
TRBV5-5,TRBJ1-6,NA,NA,CASSLPGRSGEGNSPLHF,TGTGCCAGCAGCTTACCGGGCCGCTCAGGGGAAGGAAATTCACCCCTCCACTTT
TRBV29-1,TRBJ1-2,NA,NA,CSVEDSRYKTGANYGYTF,TGCAGCGTTGAAGACTCACGGTATAAGACAGGAGCTAACTATGGCTACACCTTC
TRBV27,TRBJ2-1,NA,NA,CASSLLSPEGSYNEQFF,TGTGCCAGCAGTTTATTGTCCCCTGAGGGCTCCTACAATGAGCAGTTCTTC
TRBV7-9,TRBJ1-4,NA,NA,CASSLRGEGNEKLFF,TGTGCCAGCAGCTTAAGAGGTGAAGGGAATGAAAAACTGTTTTTT
TRBV7-8,TRBJ2-5,NA,NA,CASGGETQYF,TGTGCCAGCGGGGGAGAGACCCAGTACTTC
TRBV28,TRBJ1-3,NA,NA,CASRLTQGSGNTIYF,TGTGCCAGCAGGCTAACTCAGGGCTCTGGAAACACCATATATTTT
TRBV5-1,TRBJ2-2,NA,NA,CASSQIWAETGELFF,TGCGCCAGCAGCCAAATTTGGGCCGAAACCGGGGAGCTGTTTTTT
TRBV5-1,TRBJ1-2,NA,NA,CASSDGQPRYGYTF,TGCGCCAGCAGCGATGGACAGCCACGCTATGGCTACACCTTC
TRBV5-5,TRBJ1-2,few,TRBD1,CASSLKQGDDYGYTF,TGTGCCAGCAGCCTAAAACAGGGGGATGATTACGGCTACACCTTC
TRBV7-6,TRBJ1-1,once,NA,CASSPDRYTEAFF,TGTGCCAGCAGCCCCGACAGGTACACTGAAGCTTTCTTT
TRBV5-4,TRBJ1-4,NA,NA,CASSLGGKLFF,TGTGCCAGCAGCTTGGGTGGAAAACTGTTTTTT
TRBV7-9,TRBJ1-1,NA,NA,CASSPPLKIEAFF,TGTGCCAGCAGCCCCCCCCTTAAGATTGAAGCTTTCTTT
TRBV6-5,TRBJ2-7,NA,TRBD2,CASTRSGDRSYEQYF,TGTGCCAGCACTAGGAGCGGGGACCGTTCCTACGAGCAGTACTTC
TRBV28,TRBJ2-1,NA,TRBD2,CASSLGTSGTTYNEQFF,TGTGCCAGCAGTTTAGGAACTAGCGGGACCACCTACAATGAGCAGTTCTTC
TRBV6-1,TRBJ1-6,NA,NA,CASSDVGSYNSPLHF,TGTGCCAGCAGTGATGTCGGCTCCTATAATTCACCCCTCCACTTT
TRBV30,TRBJ1-1,NA,NA,CAWLGFGAFF,TGTGCCTGGCTAGGCTTCGGGGCTTTCTTT
TRBV5-1,TRBJ2-7,NA,NA,CASSLVRGPEYEQYF,TGCGCCAGCAGCTTGGTCCGTGGTCCAGAGTACGAGCAGTACTTC
TRBV28,TRBJ2-5,NA,NA,CASRPPRIQETQYF,TGTGCCAGCAGACCACCCAGGATCCAAGAGACCCAGTACTTC
TRBV27,TRBJ1-4,NA,NA,CASSFFGGRTNEKLFF,TGTGCCAGCAGTTTCTTCGGGGGGCGAACTAATGAAAAACTGTTTTTT
TRBV28,TRBJ2-2,once,TRBD1,CASSFSGGAGELFF,TGTGCCAGCAGTTTTTCAGGGGGCGCCGGGGAGCTGTTTTTT
TRBV7-3,TRBJ2-3,few,TRBD2,CASSLTSGSTDTQYF,TGTGCCAGCAGCTTAACTAGCGGGAGCACAGATACGCAGTATTTT
TRBV5-1,TRBJ2-7,NA,NA,CASSLDGPTYEQYF,TGCGCCAGCAGCTTGGACGGTCCTACCTACGAGCAGTACTTC
TRBV2,TRBJ2-7,NA,TRBD1,CASSGSGQDWVSTYEQYF,TGTGCCAGCAGTGGGTCGGGACAGGATTGGGTTAGCACCTACGAGCAGTACTTC
TRBV7-2,TRBJ2-2,NA,TRBD2,CASSGRAGMGGELFF,TGTGCCAGCAGCGGGAGGGCCGGAATGGGCGGGGAGCTGTTTTTT
TRBV5-6,TRBJ2-2,NA,NA,CASSQGTVSGELFF,TGTGCCAGCAGCCAAGGGACGGTCAGCGGGGAGCTGTTTTTT